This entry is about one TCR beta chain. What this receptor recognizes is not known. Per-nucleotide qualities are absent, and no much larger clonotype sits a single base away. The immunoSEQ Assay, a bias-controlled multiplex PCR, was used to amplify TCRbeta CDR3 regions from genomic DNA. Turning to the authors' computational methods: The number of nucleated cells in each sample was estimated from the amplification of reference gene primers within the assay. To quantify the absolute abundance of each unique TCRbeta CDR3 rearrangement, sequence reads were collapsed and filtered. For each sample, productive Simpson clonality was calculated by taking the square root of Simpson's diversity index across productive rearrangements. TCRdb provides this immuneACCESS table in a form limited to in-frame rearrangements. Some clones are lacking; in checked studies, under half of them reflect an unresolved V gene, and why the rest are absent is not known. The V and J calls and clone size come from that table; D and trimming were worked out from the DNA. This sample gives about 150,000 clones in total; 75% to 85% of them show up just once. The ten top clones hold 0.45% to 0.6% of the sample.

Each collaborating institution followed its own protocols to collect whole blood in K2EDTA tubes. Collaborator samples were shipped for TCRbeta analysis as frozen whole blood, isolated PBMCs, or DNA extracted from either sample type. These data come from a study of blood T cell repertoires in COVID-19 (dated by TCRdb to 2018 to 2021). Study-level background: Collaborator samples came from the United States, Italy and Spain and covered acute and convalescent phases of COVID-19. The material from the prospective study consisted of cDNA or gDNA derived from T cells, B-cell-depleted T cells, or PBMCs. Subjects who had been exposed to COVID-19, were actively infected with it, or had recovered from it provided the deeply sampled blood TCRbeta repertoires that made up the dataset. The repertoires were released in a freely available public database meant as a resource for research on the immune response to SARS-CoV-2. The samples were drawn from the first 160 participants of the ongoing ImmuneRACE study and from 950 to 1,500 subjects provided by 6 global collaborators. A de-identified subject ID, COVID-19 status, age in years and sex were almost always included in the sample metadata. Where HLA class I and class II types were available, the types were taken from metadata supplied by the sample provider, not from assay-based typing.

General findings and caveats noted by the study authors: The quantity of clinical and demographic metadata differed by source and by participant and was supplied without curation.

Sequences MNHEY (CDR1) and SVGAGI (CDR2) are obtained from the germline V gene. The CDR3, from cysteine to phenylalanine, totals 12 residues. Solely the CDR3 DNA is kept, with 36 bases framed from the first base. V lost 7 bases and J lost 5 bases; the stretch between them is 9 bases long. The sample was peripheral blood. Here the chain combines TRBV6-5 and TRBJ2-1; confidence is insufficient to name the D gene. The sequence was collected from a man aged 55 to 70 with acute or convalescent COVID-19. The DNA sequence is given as TGTGCCAGCACCGACAACAACAATGAGCAGTTCTTC. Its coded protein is CASTDNNNEQFF.